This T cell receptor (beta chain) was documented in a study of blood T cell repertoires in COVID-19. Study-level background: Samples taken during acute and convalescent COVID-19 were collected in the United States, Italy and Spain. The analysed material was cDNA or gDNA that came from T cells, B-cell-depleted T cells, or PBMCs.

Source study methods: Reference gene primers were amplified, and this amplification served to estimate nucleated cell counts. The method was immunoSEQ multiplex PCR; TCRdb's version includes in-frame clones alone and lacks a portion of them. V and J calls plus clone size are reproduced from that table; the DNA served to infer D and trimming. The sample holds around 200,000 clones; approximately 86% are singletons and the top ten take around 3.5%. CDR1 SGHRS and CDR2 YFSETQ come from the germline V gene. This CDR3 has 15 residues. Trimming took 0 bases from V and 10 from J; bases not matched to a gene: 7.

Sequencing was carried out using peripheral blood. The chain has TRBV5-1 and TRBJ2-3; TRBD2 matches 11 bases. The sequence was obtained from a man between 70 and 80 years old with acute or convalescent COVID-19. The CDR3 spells CASSLVLAGGGAQYF. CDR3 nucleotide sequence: TGCGCCAGCAGCTTGGTTCTAGCGGGAGGAGGAGCGCAGTATTTT.